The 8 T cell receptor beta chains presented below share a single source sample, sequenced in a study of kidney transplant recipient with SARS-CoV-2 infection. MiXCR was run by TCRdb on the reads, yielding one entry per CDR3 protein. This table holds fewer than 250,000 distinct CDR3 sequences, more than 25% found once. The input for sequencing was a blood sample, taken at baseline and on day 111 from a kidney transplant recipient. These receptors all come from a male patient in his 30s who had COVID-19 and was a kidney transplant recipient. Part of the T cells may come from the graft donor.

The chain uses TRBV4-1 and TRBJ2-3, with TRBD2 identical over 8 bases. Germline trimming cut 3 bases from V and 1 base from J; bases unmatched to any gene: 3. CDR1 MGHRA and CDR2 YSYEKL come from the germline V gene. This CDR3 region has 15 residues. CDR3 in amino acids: CASSHSGAGTDTQYF. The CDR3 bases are TGCGCCAGCAGCCATAGCGGGGCTGGCACAGATACGCAGTATTTT.

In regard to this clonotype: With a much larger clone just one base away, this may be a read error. The CDR3 spells CASSLNGADRPQHF. The DNA for the CDR3 is TGTGCCAGCAGCTTAAATGGAGCGGATCGGCCCCAGCATTTT. The chain employs TRBV7-2 and TRBJ1-5; no clear D. This CDR3 spans 14 amino acids. The V end lost 2 bases, the J end lost 9 bases, and 14 bases lay between the germline ends. Germline V gives CDR1 SGHTA, CDR2 FQGNSA.

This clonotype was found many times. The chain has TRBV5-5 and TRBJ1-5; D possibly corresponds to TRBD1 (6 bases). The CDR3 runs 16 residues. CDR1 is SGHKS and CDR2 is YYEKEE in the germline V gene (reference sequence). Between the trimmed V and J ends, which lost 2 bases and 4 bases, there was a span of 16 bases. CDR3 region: CASSFRGDITNQPQHF. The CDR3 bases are TGTGCCAGCAGCTTCCGGGGGGACATTACGAATCAGCCCCAGCATTTT.

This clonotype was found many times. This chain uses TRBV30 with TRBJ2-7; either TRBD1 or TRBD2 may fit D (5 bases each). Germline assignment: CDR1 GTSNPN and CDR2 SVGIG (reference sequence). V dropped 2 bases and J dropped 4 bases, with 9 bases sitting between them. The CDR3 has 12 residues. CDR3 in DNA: TGTGCCTGGAGTACGGGACCATACGAGCAGTACTTC. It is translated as CAWSTGPYEQYF.

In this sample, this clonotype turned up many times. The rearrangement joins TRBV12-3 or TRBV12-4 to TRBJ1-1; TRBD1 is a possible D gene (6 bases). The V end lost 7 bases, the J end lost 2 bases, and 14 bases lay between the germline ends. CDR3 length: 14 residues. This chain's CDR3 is CASTSGTYNTEAFF. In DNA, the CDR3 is TGTGCCAGCACCTCAGGGACATACAACACTGAAGCTTTCTTT.

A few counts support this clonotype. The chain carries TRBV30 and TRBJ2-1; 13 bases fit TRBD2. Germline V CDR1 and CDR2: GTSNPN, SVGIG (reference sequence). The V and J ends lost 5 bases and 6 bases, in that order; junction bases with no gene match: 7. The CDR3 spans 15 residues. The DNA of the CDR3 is TGTGCCTGGGACAGACTAGCGGGAGGTCGCAATGAGCAGTTCTTC. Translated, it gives CAWDRLAGGRNEQFF.

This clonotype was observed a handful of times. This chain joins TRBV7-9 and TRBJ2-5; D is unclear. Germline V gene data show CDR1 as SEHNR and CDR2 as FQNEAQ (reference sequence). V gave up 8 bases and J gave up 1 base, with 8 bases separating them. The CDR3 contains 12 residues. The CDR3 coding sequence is TGTGCCAGCGGGCAGTTCCAAGAGACCCAGTACTTC. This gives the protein CASGQFQETQYF.

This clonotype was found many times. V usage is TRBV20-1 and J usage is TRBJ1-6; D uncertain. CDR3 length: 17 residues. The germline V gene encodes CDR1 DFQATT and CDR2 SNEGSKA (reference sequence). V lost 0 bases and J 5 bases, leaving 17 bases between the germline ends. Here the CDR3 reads CSARDIQSTQDNSPLHF. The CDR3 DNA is TGCAGTGCTAGAGATATTCAGTCGACCCAAGATAATTCACCCCTCCACTTT.